The sequence of this TCR beta chain was determined in a study of blood T cell repertoires in COVID-19. Study context: Some COVID-19 samples were acute and others convalescent; all came from the United States, Italy and Spain. Sources were T cells, B-cell-depleted T cells, or PBMCs; the material itself was cDNA or gDNA.

V dropped 3 bases and J dropped 3 bases, with 11 bases sitting between them. The CDR3 loop spans 14 amino acids. Germline V gene data show CDR1 as MDHEN and CDR2 as SYDVKM. Under the authors' procedure: Estimated nucleated cell counts came from reference gene primer amplification. Data came from immunoSEQ multiplex PCR; TCRdb stores just in-frame clones and leaves some out. The V and J calls and clone size were taken over from that table, and D and trimming were inferred from the DNA. The table records more than 150,000 clones, roughly 88% of them present only once. V usage is TRBV28 and J usage is TRBJ1-2, with D hard to call. Specimen: peripheral blood. The clonotype originates from a woman aged 45 to 65 with acute or convalescent COVID-19. The CDR3 region is CASSLSRIDYGYTF. CDR3 bases: TGTGCCAGCAGTTTGTCCAGAATCGACTATGGCTACACCTTC.